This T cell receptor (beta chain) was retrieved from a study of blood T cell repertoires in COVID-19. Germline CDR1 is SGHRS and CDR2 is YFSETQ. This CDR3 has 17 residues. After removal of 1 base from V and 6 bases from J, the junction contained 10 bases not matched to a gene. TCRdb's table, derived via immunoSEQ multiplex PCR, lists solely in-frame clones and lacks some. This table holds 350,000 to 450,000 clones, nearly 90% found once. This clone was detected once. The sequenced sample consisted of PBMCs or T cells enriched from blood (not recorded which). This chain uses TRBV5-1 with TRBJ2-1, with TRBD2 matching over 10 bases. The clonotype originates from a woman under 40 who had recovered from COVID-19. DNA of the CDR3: TGCGCCAGCAGCTTGCTTCCCCTAGCGGGAGTAGCCAATGAGCAGTTCTTC. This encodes CASSLLPLAGVANEQFF.